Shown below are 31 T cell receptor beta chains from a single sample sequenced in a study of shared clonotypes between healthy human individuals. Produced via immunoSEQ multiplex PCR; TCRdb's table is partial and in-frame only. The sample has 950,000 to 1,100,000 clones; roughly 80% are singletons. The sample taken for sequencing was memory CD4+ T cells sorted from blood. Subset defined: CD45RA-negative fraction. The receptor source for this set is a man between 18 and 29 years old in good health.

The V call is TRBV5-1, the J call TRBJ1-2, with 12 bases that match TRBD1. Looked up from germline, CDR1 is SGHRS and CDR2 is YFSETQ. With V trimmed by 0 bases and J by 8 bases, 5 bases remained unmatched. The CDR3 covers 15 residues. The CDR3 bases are TGCGCCAGCAGCTTGGCCGGGACAGGGGGCGAGGGCTACACCTTC. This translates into CASSLAGTGGEGYTF.

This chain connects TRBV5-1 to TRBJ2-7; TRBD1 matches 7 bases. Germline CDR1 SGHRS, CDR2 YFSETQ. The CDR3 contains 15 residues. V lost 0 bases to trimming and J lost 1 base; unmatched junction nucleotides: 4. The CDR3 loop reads CASSLEGARSYEQYF. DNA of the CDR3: TGCGCCAGCAGCTTGGAGGGGGCAAGGTCCTACGAGCAGTACTTC.

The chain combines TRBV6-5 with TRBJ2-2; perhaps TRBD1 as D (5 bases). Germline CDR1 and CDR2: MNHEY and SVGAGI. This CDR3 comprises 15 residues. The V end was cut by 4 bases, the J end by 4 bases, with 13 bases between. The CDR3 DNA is TGTGCCAGCAGTTGGGGCGTGGTGGGCACCGGGGAGCTGTTTTTT. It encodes CASSWGVVGTGELFF.

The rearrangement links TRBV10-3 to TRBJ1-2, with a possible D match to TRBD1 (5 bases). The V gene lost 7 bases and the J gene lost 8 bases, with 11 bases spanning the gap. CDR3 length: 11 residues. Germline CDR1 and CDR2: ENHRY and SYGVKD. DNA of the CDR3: TGTGCCATCACCGGGGGAGGGGGCTACACCTTC. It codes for CAITGGGGYTF.

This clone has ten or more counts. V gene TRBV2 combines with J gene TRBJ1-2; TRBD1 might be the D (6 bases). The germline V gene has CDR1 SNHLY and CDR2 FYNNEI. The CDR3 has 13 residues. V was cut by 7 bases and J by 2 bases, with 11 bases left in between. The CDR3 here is CASMGGGNYGYTF. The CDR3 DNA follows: TGTGCCAGCATGGGAGGGGGGAACTATGGCTACACCTTC.

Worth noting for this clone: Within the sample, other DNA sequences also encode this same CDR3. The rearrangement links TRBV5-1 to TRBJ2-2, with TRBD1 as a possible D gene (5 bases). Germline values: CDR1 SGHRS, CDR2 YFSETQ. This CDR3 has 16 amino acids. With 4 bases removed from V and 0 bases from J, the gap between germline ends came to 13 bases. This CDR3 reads CASSLGDSTNTGELFF. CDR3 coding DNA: TGCGCCAGCAGCCTCGGTGACAGTACGAACACCGGGGAGCTGTTTTTT.

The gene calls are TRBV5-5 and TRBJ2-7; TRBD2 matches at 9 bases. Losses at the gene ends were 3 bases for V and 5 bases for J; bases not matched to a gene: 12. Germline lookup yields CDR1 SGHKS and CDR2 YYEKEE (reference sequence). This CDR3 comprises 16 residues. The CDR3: CASSSGARGRANEQYF. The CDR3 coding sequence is TGTGCCAGCAGCTCCGGTGCGCGCGGGAGGGCCAACGAGCAGTACTTC.

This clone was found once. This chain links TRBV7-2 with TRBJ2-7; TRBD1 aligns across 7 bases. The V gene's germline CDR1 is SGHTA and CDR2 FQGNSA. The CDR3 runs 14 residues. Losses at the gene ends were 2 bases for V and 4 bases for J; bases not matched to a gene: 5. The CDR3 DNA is TGTGCCAGCAGCTTACGGGACAGTATTTACGAGCAGTACTTC. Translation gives CASSLRDSIYEQYF. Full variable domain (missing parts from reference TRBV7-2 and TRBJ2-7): GAGVSQSPSNKVTEKGKDVELRCDPISGHTALYWYRQSLGQGLEFLIYFQGNSAPDKSGLPSDRFSAERTGGSVSTLTIQRTQQEDSAVYLCASSLRDSIYEQYFGPGTRLTVT.

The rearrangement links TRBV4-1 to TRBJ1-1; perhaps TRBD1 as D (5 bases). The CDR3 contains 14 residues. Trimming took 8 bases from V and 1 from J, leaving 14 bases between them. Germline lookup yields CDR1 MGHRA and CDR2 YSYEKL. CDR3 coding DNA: TGCGCCAGCGTGACAGACGTGGGGAACACTGAAGCTTTCTTT. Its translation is CASVTDVGNTEAFF.

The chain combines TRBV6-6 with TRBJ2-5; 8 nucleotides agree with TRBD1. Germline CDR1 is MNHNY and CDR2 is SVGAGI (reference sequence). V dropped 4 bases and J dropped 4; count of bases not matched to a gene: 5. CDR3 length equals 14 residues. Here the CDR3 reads CASSSAGGLETQYF. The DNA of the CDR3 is TGTGCCAGCAGTTCGGCAGGGGGCTTAGAGACCCAGTACTTC.

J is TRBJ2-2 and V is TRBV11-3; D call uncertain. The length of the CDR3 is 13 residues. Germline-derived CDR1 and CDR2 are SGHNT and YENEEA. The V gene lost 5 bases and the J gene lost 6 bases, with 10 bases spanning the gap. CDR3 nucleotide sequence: TGTGCCAGCAGCCCTTATGGGGCCGGGGAGCTGTTTTTT. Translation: CASSPYGAGELFF. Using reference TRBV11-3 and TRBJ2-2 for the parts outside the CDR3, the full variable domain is EAGVVQSPRYKIIEKKQPVAFWCNPISGHNTLYWYLQNLGQGPELLIRYENEEAVDDSQLPKDRFSAERLKGVDSTLKIQPAELGDSAVYLCASSPYGAGELFFGEGSRLTVL.

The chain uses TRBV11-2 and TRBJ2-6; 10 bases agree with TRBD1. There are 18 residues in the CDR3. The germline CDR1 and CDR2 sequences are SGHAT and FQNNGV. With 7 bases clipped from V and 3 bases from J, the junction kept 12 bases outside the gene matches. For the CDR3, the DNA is TGTGCCAGCACCTCTTCCGACAGGGGGCTAATTGGGGCCAACGTCCTGACTTTC. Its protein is CASTSSDRGLIGANVLTF.

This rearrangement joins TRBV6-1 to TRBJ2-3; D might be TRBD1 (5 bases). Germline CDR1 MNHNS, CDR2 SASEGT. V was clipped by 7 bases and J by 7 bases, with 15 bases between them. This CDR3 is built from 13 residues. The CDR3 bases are TGTGCCAGCACGCCGAGCAGGGATAATACGCAGTATTTT. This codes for CASTPSRDNTQYF.

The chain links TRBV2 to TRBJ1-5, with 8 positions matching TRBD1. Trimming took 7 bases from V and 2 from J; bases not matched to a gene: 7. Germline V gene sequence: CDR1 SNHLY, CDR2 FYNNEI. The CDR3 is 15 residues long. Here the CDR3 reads CASTMDRAGNQPQHF. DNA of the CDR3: TGTGCCAGCACGATGGACAGGGCGGGCAATCAGCCCCAGCATTTT.

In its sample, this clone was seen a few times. For the CDR3, the DNA is TGTGCCAGCAGCTTGTACTGGGTTAGTGAAGCTTTCTTT. It yields the protein CASSLYWVSEAFF. The chain links TRBV5-6 to TRBJ1-1; D is undetermined. The germline V gene encodes CDR1 SGHDT and CDR2 YYEEEE. With 1 base removed from V and 7 bases from J, the gap between germline ends came to 11 bases. The CDR3 is made up of 13 amino acids.

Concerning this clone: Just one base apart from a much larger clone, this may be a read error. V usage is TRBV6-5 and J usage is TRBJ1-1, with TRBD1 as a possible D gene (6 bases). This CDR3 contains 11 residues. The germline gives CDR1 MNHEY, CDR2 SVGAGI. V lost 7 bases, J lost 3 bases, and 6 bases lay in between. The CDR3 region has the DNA TGTGCCAGCAACAGGGACACTGAAGCTTTCTTT. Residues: CASNRDTEAFF.

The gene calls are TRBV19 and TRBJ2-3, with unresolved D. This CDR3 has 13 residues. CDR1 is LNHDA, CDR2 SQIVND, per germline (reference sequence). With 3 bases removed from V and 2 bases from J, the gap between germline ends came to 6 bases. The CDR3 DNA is TGTGCCAGTAGTATTCCCCTCACAGATACGCAGTATTTT. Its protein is CASSIPLTDTQYF.

DNA of the CDR3: TGTGCCAGCAGTTTAGGGGCTTGGAACACTGAAGCTTTCTTT. Translation gives CASSLGAWNTEAFF. The chain links TRBV27 to TRBJ1-1; a weak D match, TRBD1 (5 bases). The germline V and J ends were trimmed by 2 bases and 1 base, with 8 bases remaining between them. Germline values: CDR1 MNHEY, CDR2 SMNVEV (reference sequence). This CDR3 contains 14 residues.

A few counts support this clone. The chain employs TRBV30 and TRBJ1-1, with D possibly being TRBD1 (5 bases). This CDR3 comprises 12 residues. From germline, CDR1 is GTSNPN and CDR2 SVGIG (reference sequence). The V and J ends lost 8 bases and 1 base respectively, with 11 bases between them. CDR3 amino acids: CALLGENTEAFF. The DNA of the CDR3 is TGTGCCCTACTGGGGGAGAACACTGAAGCTTTCTTT.

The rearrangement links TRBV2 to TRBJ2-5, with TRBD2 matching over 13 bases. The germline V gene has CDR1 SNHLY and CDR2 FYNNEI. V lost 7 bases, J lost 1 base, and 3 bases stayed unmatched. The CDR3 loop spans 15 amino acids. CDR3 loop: CASTGLAGVQETQYF. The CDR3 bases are TGTGCCAGCACCGGACTAGCGGGGGTCCAAGAGACCCAGTACTTC.

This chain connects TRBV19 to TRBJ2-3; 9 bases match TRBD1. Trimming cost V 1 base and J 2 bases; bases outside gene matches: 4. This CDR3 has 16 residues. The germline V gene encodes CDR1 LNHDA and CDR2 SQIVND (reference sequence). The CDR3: CASSIGGQGNTDTQYF. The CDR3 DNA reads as TGTGCCAGTAGTATAGGGGGACAGGGTAACACAGATACGCAGTATTTT.

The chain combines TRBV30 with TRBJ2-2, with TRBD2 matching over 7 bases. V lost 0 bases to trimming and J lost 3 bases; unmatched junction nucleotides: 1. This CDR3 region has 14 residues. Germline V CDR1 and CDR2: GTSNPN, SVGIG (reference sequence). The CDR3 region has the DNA TGTGCCTGGAGTGTAGCGGGGTACACCGGGGAGCTGTTTTTT. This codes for CAWSVAGYTGELFF.

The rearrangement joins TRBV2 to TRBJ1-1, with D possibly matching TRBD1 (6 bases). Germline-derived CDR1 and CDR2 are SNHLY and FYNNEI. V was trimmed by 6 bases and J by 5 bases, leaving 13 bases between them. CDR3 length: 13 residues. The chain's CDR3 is CASRVGQRTEAFF. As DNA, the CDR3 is TGTGCCAGCAGGGTTGGACAGCGTACTGAAGCTTTCTTT.

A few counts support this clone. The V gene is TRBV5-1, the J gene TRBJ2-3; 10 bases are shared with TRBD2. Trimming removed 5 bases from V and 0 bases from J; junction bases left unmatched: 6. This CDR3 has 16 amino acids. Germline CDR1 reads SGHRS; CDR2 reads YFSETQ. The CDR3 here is CASRERGGTSTDTQYF. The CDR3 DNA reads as TGCGCCAGCAGAGAGCGGGGGGGAACTAGCACAGATACGCAGTATTTT.

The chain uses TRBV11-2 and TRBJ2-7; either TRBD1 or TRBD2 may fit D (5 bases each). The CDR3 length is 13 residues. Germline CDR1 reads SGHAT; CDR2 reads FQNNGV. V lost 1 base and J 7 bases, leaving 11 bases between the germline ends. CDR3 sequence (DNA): TGTGCCAGCAGCTTAGCTGGGACGTGGGAGCAGTACTTC. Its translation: CASSLAGTWEQYF.

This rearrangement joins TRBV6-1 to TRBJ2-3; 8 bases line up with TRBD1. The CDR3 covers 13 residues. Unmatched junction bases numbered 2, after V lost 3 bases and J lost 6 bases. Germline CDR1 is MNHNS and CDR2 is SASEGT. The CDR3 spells CASSDWTGDTQYF. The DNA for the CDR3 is TGTGCCAGCAGTGACTGGACAGGGGATACGCAGTATTTT.

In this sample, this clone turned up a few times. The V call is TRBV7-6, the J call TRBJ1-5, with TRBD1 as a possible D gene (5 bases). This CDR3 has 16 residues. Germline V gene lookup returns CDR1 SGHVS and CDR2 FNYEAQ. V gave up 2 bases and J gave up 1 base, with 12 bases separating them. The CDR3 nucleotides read TGTGCCAGCAGCTTATCCAGGGCCCCCAGCAATCAGCCCCAGCATTTT. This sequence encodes CASSLSRAPSNQPQHF.

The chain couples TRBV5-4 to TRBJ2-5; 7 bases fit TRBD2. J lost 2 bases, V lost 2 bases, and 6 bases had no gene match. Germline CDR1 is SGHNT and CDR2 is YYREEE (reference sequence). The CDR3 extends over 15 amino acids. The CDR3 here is CASSFVSSGQETQYF. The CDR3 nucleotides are TGTGCCAGCAGCTTTGTGTCTAGCGGACAAGAGACCCAGTACTTC.

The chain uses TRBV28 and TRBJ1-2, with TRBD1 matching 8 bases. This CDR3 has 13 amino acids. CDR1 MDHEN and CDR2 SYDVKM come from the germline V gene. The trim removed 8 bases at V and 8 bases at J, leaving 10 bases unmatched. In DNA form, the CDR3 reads TGTGCCAGCGGGACAGGCCGTTTAGGAGGCTACACCTTC. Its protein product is CASGTGRLGGYTF.

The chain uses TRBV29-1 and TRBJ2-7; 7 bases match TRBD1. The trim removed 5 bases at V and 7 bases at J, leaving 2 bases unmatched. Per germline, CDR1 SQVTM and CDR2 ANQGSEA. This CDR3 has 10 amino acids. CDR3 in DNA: TGCAGCGTTCGACAGGGTGAGCAGTACTTC. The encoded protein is CSVRQGEQYF.

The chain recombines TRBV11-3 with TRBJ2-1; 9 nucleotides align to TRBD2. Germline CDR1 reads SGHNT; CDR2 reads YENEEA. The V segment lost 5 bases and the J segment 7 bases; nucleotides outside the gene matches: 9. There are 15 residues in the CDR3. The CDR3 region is CASSPSAGGPNEQFF. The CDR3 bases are TGTGCCAGCAGCCCTTCGGCGGGAGGGCCGAATGAGCAGTTCTTC.